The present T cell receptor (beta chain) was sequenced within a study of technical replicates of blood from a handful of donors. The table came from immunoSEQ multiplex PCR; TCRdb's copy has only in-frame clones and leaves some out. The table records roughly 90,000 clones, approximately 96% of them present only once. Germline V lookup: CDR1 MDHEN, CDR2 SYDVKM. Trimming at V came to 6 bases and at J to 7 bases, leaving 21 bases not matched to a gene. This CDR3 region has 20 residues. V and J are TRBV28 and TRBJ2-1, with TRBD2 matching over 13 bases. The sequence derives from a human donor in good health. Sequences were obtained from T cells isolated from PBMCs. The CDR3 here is CASRPMGLYIGTSGTNEQFF. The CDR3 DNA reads TGTGCCAGCAGACCTATGGGCCTTTATATAGGGACTAGCGGGACTAATGAGCAGTTCTTC.